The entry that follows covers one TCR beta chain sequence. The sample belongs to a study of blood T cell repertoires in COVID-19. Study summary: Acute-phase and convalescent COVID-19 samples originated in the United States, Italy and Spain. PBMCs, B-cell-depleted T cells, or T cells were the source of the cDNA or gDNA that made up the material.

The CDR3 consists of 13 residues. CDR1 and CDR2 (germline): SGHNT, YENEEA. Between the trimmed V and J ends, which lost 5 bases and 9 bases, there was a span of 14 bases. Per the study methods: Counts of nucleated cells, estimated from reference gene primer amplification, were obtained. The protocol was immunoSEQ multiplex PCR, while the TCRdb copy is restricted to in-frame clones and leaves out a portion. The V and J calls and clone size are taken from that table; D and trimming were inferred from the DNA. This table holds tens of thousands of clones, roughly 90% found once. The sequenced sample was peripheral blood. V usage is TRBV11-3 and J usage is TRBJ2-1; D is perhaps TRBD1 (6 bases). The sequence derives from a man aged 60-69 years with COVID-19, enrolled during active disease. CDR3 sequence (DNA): TGTGCCAGCAGCCCGGACAGTGGGGCTGAGCAGTTCTTC. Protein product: CASSPDSGAEQFF.